This entry lists 4 T cell receptor beta chains sequenced from one sample in a study of blood T cells in healthy people across ages. For the second PCR, which ran for 7 to 11 cycles, a sample-barcoded 5' primer and a J-beta primer mix were used. From the 5' RACE reads, TCRdb called clonotypes with MiXCR, one entry per CDR3 protein. Here the sample spans 380,000 or so distinct CDR3 sequences, approximately 52% being singletons. Sequencing was performed on blood. These receptors came from a man between 60 and 70 years old in good health.

This clonotype appeared a few times. The chain has TRBV7-3 and TRBJ2-1; TRBD2 agrees at 7 bases. Per germline, CDR1 SGHTA and CDR2 FQGTGA. V trimming: 5 bases; J trimming: 1 base; junction bases outside the gene matches: 8. The CDR3 is 16 amino acids. CDR3 in amino acids: CASSTGGGSSYNEQFF. Written as DNA, the CDR3 is TGTGCCAGCAGCACCGGGGGAGGGAGTTCCTACAATGAGCAGTTCTTC.

This clonotype was observed once. The J gene is TRBJ1-2, the V gene TRBV6-2 or TRBV6-3, with D unclear. Between the trimmed V and J ends, which lost 10 bases and 4 bases, there was a span of 10 bases. CDR1 and CDR2 (germline): MNHEY, SVGEGT. The CDR3 spans 11 residues. This CDR3 reads CATADGYGYTF. CDR3 sequence (DNA): TGTGCCACCGCGGACGGCTATGGCTACACCTTC.

This chain joins TRBV20-1 and TRBJ2-1, with a possible D match to TRBD1 (6 bases). V was trimmed by 6 bases and J by 0 bases, leaving 12 bases between them. The CDR3 is 14 residues long. Looked up from germline, CDR1 is DFQATT and CDR2 is SNEGSKA (reference sequence). DNA for the CDR3: TGCAGTGCCACTGACAGGAGCTCCTACAATGAGCAGTTCTTC. Translation: CSATDRSSYNEQFF.

This clonotype has at least ten counts. The chain links TRBV7-2 to TRBJ2-3; TRBD2 might be the D (6 bases). This CDR3 region has 15 residues. V dropped 4 bases and J dropped 2 bases, with 13 bases sitting between them. Germline CDR1 is SGHTA and CDR2 is FQGNSA. CDR3: CASSSWGGPTDTQYF. Here the CDR3 DNA reads TGTGCCAGCAGCTCTTGGGGAGGACCCACAGATACGCAGTATTTT. The whole variable domain, filled in from reference TRBV7-2 and TRBJ2-3, reads GAGVSQSPSNKVTEKGKDVELRCDPISGHTALYWYRQSLGQGLEFLIYFQGNSAPDKSGLPSDRFSAERTGGSVSTLTIQRTQQEDSAVYLCASSSWGGPTDTQYFGPGTRLTVL.